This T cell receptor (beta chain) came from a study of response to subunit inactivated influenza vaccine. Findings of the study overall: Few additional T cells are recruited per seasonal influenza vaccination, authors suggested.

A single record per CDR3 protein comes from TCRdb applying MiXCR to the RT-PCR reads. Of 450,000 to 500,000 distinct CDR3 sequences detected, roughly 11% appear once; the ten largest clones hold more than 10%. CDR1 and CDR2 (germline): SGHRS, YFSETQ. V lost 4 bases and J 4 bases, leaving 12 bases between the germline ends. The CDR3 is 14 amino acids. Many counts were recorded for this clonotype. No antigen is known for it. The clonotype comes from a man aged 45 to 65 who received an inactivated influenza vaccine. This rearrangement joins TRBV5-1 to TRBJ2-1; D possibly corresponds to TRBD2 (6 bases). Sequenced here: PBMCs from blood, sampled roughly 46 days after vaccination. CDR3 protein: CASSEDGTYNEQFF. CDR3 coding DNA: TGCGCCAGCAGCGAGGACGGGACTTACAATGAGCAGTTCTTC.